This record looks at one TCR beta chain sequence and its context. Its specificity is unknown. Generated by immunoSEQ multiplex PCR, the TCRdb table keeps only in-frame clones and is missing some. The repertoire holds 65,000 to 90,000 clones, approximately 88% seen once, with less than 20% in the top ten. Germline-derived CDR1 and CDR2 are SGHNT and YENEEA. The CDR3 sequence is 17 residues long. After removal of 5 bases from V and 0 bases from J, the junction contained 10 bases not matched to a gene. The data were obtained in a study of T cell responses to AZD1222 COVID-19 vaccine. Study information: Pooled samples include second doses given at about 4 or 12 weeks. The study's findings and limits: White British people made up most donors, females outnumbered males, and clonal diversity was possibly underestimated. Spike-specific TCR repertoires showed rising breadth and depth after two AZD1222 doses. There were repertoire samples only from the period after the peak T cell response.

The clonotype comes from an adult in good health. The gene calls are TRBV11-3 and TRBJ2-3, with TRBD2 matching over 8 bases. The sequencing used peripheral blood, collected on day 0 of AZD1222 vaccination. The CDR3 coding sequence is TGTGCCAGCAGCCCCGGGGGGGGTCCCGCTAGCACAGATACGCAGTATTTT. Its translation: CASSPGGGPASTDTQYF.